These 20 T cell receptor beta chains came from one sample sequenced in a study of cytomegalovirus exposure and HLA in healthy donors. Use of 60 Vbeta and 13 Jbeta primers characterized the PCR. Assay used: immunoSEQ multiplex PCR; TCRdb lists only in-frame clones, some missing. The sample lists 200,000 or so clones; roughly 84% were seen once. The material sequenced was PBMCs. The receptors stem from a girl aged 10 to 17 in good health and CMV-seronegative.

The chain uses TRBV7-9 and TRBJ2-7; D is possibly TRBD1 (6 bases). Germline V CDR1 and CDR2: SEHNR, FQNEAQ (reference sequence). With 5 bases removed from V and 2 bases from J, the gap between germline ends came to 16 bases. The CDR3 is 15 residues long. For the CDR3, the DNA is TGTGCCAGCAGCGGAACTGCGACAGGAACCTACGAGCAGTACTTC. Protein sequence: CASSGTATGTYEQYF. The full variable domain, rest sourced from reference TRBV7-9 and TRBJ2-7, is DTGVSQNPRHKITKRGQNVTFRCDPISEHNRLYWYRQTLGQGPEFLTYFQNEAQLEKSRLLSDRFSAERPKGSFSTLEIQRTEQGDSAMYLCASSGTATGTYEQYFGPGTRLTVT.

This rearrangement joins TRBV7-8 to TRBJ2-7, with 8 nucleotides matching TRBD1. The length of the CDR3 is 15 residues. Germline CDR1 SGHVS, CDR2 FQNEAQ. V trimming: 5 bases; J trimming: 3 bases; junction bases outside the gene matches: 9. The CDR3 loop reads CASSHSTGGYYEQYF. The CDR3 DNA is TGTGCCAGCAGCCATTCCACAGGGGGATACTACGAGCAGTACTTC.

This clone has more than one count but fewer than ten. The chain links TRBV7-8 to TRBJ1-5, with D perhaps matching TRBD1 (6 bases). The CDR3 loop spans 13 amino acids. Germline loops: CDR1 SGHVS, CDR2 FQNEAQ. Trimming removed 7 bases from V and 7 bases from J, with 14 bases in between. For the CDR3, the DNA is TGTGCCAGCACCCAGGGGTTCGAACAGCCCCAGCATTTT. This encodes CASTQGFEQPQHF.

This clone was counted a single time. This sequence joins TRBV7-9 and TRBJ1-2, with a possible D match to TRBD1 (5 bases). This CDR3 is 12 amino acids long. CDR1 and CDR2 (germline): SEHNR, FQNEAQ (reference sequence). Trimming cost V 5 bases and J 1 base, with 5 bases left between them. CDR3 amino acids: CASSQGNYGYTF. The DNA for the CDR3 is TGTGCCAGCAGCCAGGGTAACTATGGCTACACCTTC.

The V gene is TRBV25-1, the J gene TRBJ1-2, with TRBD1 as a possible D gene (5 bases). Per the germline V gene, CDR1 is MGHDK and CDR2 is SYGVNS. Trimming left V 6 bases short and J 6 bases short, with 17 bases between. The CDR3 extends over 14 amino acids. The CDR3 is CASSLPGGKNGYTF. In nucleotides, the CDR3 is TGTGCCAGCAGCCTCCCGGGGGGGAAGAATGGCTACACCTTC.

The J gene is TRBJ2-3, the V gene TRBV25-1, with 7 nucleotides matching TRBD2. Looked up from germline, CDR1 is MGHDK and CDR2 is SYGVNS. V was clipped by 6 bases and J by 2 bases; unmatched bases: 8. This CDR3 is built from 15 residues. CDR3 nucleotides: TGTGCCAGCAGGTCGGCCGGGACTACCACAGATACGCAGTATTTT. Its protein product is CASRSAGTTTDTQYF.

The gene calls are TRBV4-1 and TRBJ2-2; 10 bases match TRBD2. This CDR3 comprises 15 residues. V was clipped by 1 base and J by 5 bases; unmatched bases: 1. In germline, CDR1 is MGHRA, CDR2 YSYEKL. CDR3 sequence: CASSQGLAGTGELFF. In DNA, the CDR3 is TGCGCCAGCAGCCAAGGACTAGCGGGTACCGGGGAGCTGTTTTTT.

CDR3 region: CASSPRGAGASYEQYF. CDR3 DNA: TGTGCCAGCAGTCCTCGTGGAGCGGGGGCCTCCTACGAGCAGTACTTC. The genes are TRBV5-4 and TRBJ2-7, with 8 bases lining up with TRBD2. The CDR3 is made up of 16 amino acids. V lost 5 bases to trimming and J lost 0 bases; unmatched junction nucleotides: 10. Germline V gene data show CDR1 as SGHNT and CDR2 as YYREEE (reference sequence). Full variable domain (rest looked up from reference TRBV5-4 and TRBJ2-7): ETGVTQSPTHLIKTRGQQVTLRCSSQSGHNTVSWYQQALGQGPQFIFQYYREEENGRGNFPPRFSGLQFPNYSSELNVNALELDDSALYLCASSPRGAGASYEQYFGPGTRLTVT.

The chain carries TRBV28 and TRBJ1-1, with D possibly being TRBD1 (6 bases). V was pared by 10 bases and J by 0 bases, with 9 bases between. The CDR3 extends over 12 amino acids. Germline CDR1 and CDR2: MDHEN and SYDVKM. The CDR3 region has the DNA TGTGCCACCGACAGGATGAACACTGAAGCTTTCTTT. Translated, it gives CATDRMNTEAFF. The full variable domain, with the rest looked up from reference TRBV28 and TRBJ1-1, is DVKVTQSSRYLVKRTGEKVFLECVQDMDHENMFWYRQDPGLGLRLIYFSYDVKMKEKGDIPEGYSVSREKKERFSLILESASTNQTSMYLCATDRMNTEAFFGQGTRLTVV.

The rearrangement links TRBV4-3 to TRBJ2-7; 10 bases agree with TRBD2. Trimming cost V 0 bases and J 3 bases; bases outside gene matches: 11. There are 18 residues in the CDR3. The V gene's germline CDR1 is LGHNA and CDR2 YSLEER. The CDR3 region is CASSQDGGLAGVNYEQYF. The CDR3 DNA reads as TGCGCCAGCAGCCAAGATGGGGGCCTAGCGGGGGTTAACTACGAGCAGTACTTC.

This chain connects TRBV7-3 to TRBJ2-3; possibly TRBD2 for D (6 bases). Germline CDR1 reads SGHTA; CDR2 reads FQGTGA. The CDR3 has 13 amino acids. V lost 4 bases, J lost 10 bases, and 15 bases lay in between. CDR3: CASSSISTSSQYF. DNA for the CDR3: TGTGCCAGCAGCTCTATATCCACTAGCTCGCAGTATTTT.

The chain has TRBV4-3 and TRBJ2-1; TRBD2 matches at 10 bases. J lost 4 bases, V lost 3 bases, and 6 bases had no gene match. This CDR3 contains 16 residues. Germline CDR1 is LGHNA and CDR2 is YSLEER. DNA for the CDR3: TGCGCCAGCAGCCAGCGTCTAGCGGGGGAATACAATGAGCAGTTCTTC. Translated: CASSQRLAGEYNEQFF.

The J gene is TRBJ2-3, the V gene TRBV7-2; D is uncertain. Trimming took off 8 bases at V and 0 bases at J, with 9 bases between the two ends. CDR3 length: 13 residues. The germline gives CDR1 SGHTA, CDR2 FQGNSA. The CDR3 sequence: CASRKQSTDTQYF. The DNA of the CDR3 is TGTGCCAGCCGCAAGCAAAGCACAGATACGCAGTATTTT. Full variable domain (outside the CDR3, taken from reference TRBV7-2 and TRBJ2-3): GAGVSQSPSNKVTEKGKDVELRCDPISGHTALYWYRQSLGQGLEFLIYFQGNSAPDKSGLPSDRFSAERTGGSVSTLTIQRTQQEDSAVYLCASRKQSTDTQYFGPGTRLTVL.

The chain recombines TRBV30 with TRBJ2-2; 9 nucleotides match TRBD1. The J segment lost 6 bases and the V segment lost 6 bases, leaving 14 bases of the junction unmatched. This CDR3 spans 16 amino acids. Germline CDR1 and CDR2: GTSNPN and SVGIG (reference sequence). CDR3 sequence (DNA): TGTGCCTGCCGCGGGGACAGGGTCTTTAGGTCCGGGGAGCTGTTTTTT. Encoded protein: CACRGDRVFRSGELFF.

The V gene is TRBV6-5, the J gene TRBJ2-7, with 7 bases identical to TRBD1. Germline V gene lookup returns CDR1 MNHEY and CDR2 SVGAGI. The CDR3 has 15 amino acids. Trimming cost V 5 bases and J 2 bases; bases outside gene matches: 9. The chain's CDR3 is CASSKGTVTPYEQYF. The CDR3 DNA is TGTGCCAGCAGTAAGGGGACAGTCACCCCCTACGAGCAGTACTTC.

V usage is TRBV5-1 and J usage is TRBJ2-2, with a possible D match to TRBD1 (7 bases). Trimming removed 1 base from V and 5 bases from J, with 15 bases in between. The germline gives CDR1 SGHRS, CDR2 YFSETQ. The CDR3 has 16 residues. The CDR3 coding sequence is TGCGCCAGCAGCTTGAGGTCGGCAGGGGGGACCGGGGAGCTGTTTTTT. Translated: CASSLRSAGGTGELFF.

The CDR3 DNA reads as TGTGCCAGCAGCAACAGACAGGGGCAAGAGACCCAGTACTTC. This codes for CASSNRQGQETQYF. This sequence joins TRBV5-5 and TRBJ2-5, with 8 positions matching TRBD1. Germline CDR1 reads SGHKS; CDR2 reads YYEKEE (reference sequence). Trimming removed 4 bases from V and 2 bases from J; junction bases left unmatched: 4. The CDR3 has 14 amino acids. The full variable domain, with the rest looked up from reference TRBV5-5 and TRBJ2-5, is DAGVTQSPTHLIKTRGQQVTLRCSPISGHKSVSWYQQVLGQGPQFIFQYYEKEERGRGNFPDRFSARQFPNYSSELNVNALLLGDSALYLCASSNRQGQETQYFGPGTRLLVL.

The chain recombines TRBV18 with TRBJ1-4; TRBD1 matches at 9 bases. The CDR3 spans 15 residues. The V segment lost 3 bases and the J segment 4 bases; nucleotides outside the gene matches: 3. Germline V gene lookup returns CDR1 KGHSH and CDR2 LQKENI. Here the CDR3 reads CASSPDRGINEKLFF. The DNA for the CDR3 is TGTGCCAGCTCACCCGACAGGGGGATTAATGAAAAACTGTTTTTT.

A remark on this clone: A read error may account for a junction end that differs from germline. V gene TRBV7-9 combines with J gene TRBJ2-7, with D possibly being TRBD2 (5 bases). This CDR3 has 12 amino acids. Germline V CDR1 and CDR2: SEHNR, FQNEAQ (reference sequence). The chain's CDR3 is CSSSFAGYEQYF. CDR3 DNA sequence: TGTTCCAGCAGCTTCGCGGGCTACGAGCAGTACTTC.

The J gene is TRBJ2-5, the V gene TRBV11-2, with D possibly matching TRBD1 (6 bases). The assigned J gene may be wrong: the sequence end matches TRBJ2-7 better. The length of the CDR3 is 15 residues. Germline V CDR1 and CDR2: SGHAT, FQNNGV. Here the CDR3 reads CASSLGRGTPYEQYF. DNA of the CDR3: TGTGCCAGCAGCCTGGGGCGAGGGACACCCTACGAGCAGTACTTC.